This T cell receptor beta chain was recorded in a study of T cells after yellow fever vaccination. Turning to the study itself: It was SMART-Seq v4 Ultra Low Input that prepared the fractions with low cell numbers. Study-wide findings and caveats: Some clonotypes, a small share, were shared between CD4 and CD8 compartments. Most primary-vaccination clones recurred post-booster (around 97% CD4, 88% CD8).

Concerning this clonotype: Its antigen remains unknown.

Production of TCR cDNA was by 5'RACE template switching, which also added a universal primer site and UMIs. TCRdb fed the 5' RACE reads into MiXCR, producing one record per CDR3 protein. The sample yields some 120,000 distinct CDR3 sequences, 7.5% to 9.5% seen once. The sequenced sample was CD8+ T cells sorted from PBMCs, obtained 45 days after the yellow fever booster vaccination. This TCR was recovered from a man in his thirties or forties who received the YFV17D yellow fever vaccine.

CDR3 DNA: TGTGCCAGCAGTCCGGACAGGGCCTTGCATGGCTACACCTTC. This gives the protein CASSPDRALHGYTF. The gene calls are TRBV7-2 and TRBJ1-2; 8 nucleotides line up with TRBD1. The V gene end was trimmed by 6 bases and the J gene end by 6 bases; junction bases not matched to a gene: 9. From germline, CDR1 is SGHTA and CDR2 FQGNSA. The CDR3 runs 14 residues.